The entry below gives a single T cell receptor beta chain sequence along with its context. Its antigen is not identified. The data stem from a study of vaccination and CD4 T cells after COVID-19. Study information: Post-vaccine specimens were obtained a median around 79 days after dose two (range 14 to 241).

The Oncomine TCR Beta short-read assay was applied to DNA of cultured CD4+ T cells. A single record per CDR3 protein comes from TCRdb applying MiXCR to the PCR reads. The sample includes just over 15,000 distinct CDR3 sequences, roughly two fifths of them seen just once. The treatment denotes: roughly 10-day PBMC culture with coronavirus spike peptide pools or control peptides (ViraFEST assay). CDR1 and CDR2 (germline): SGHTA, FQGTGA. The CDR3 runs 17 residues. V dropped 5 bases and J dropped 7 bases, with 23 bases sitting between them. The sample was CD4+ T cells from blood, cultured in vitro, taken before SARS-CoV-2 vaccination. This chain joins TRBV7-3 and TRBJ2-2; a weak D match, TRBD1 (6 bases). The TCR comes from a human donor who had recovered from COVID-19. CDR3 nucleotide sequence: TGTGCCAGCAGCCCTAACCCTACAGGGTCTCTTATCGGGGAGCTGTTTTTT. Amino acid sequence: CASSPNPTGSLIGELFF. The variable domain in full, with the rest retrieved from reference TRBV7-3 and TRBJ2-2, is GAGVSQTPSNKVTEKGKYVELRCDPISGHTALYWYRQSLGQGPEFLIYFQGTGAADDSGLPNDRFFAVRPEGSVSTLKIQRTERGDSAVYLCASSPNPTGSLIGELFFGEGSRLTVL.